Below are 31 T cell receptor beta chains sequenced from a single sample in a study of vaccination and CD4 T cells after COVID-19. TCRdb used MiXCR to reprocess the PCR reads, holding one entry per CDR3 protein. The profile shows 13,000 to 15,000 distinct CDR3 sequences, approximately 69% of them singletons. The sequences come from CD4+ T cells from blood, collected after SARS-CoV-2 vaccination. These receptors all come from a human donor who had recovered from COVID-19.

The gene calls are TRBV2 and TRBJ1-2; perhaps TRBD1 as D (5 bases). Germline loops: CDR1 SNHLY, CDR2 FYNNEI. V was trimmed by 4 bases and J by 4 bases, leaving 7 bases between them. This CDR3 comprises 12 residues. CDR3 protein: CASSAGRYGYTF. The CDR3 DNA follows: TGTGCCAGCAGTGCGGGACGCTATGGCTACACCTTC.

The chain is built from TRBV20-1 and TRBJ1-6; weak D call: TRBD1 (5 bases). The CDR3 is 14 amino acids. From germline, CDR1 is DFQATT and CDR2 SNEGSKA (reference sequence). V gave up 5 bases and J gave up 6 bases, with 14 bases separating them. The CDR3 here is CSAPTGTGNSPLHF. As DNA, the CDR3 is TGCAGTGCTCCTACCGGGACTGGTAATTCACCCCTCCACTTT.

V is TRBV20-1 and J is TRBJ1-5; D is perhaps TRBD1 (6 bases). The CDR3 runs to 14 residues. Germline V gene data show CDR1 as DFQATT and CDR2 as SNEGSKA (reference sequence). V was cut by 3 bases and J by 2 bases, with 11 bases left in between. The CDR3 spells CSASRGARNQPQHF. The CDR3 DNA reads TGCAGTGCTAGTCGGGGGGCGCGCAATCAGCCCCAGCATTTT.

This clonotype was observed a handful of times. The chain couples TRBV15 to TRBJ1-1; D possibly corresponds to TRBD1 (6 bases). Germline V gene data show CDR1 as LNHNV and CDR2 as YYDKDF (reference sequence). This CDR3 has 13 amino acids. The ends were cut back, 7 bases at V and 3 bases at J, with 12 bases in the middle. This CDR3 is CATKGGRDTEAFF. CDR3 nucleotide sequence: TGTGCCACCAAGGGGGGAAGGGACACTGAAGCTTTCTTT.

This clonotype was observed a single time. The gene calls are TRBV7-2 and TRBJ2-5, with 7 nucleotides matching TRBD2. The CDR3 sequence is 15 residues long. Per the germline V gene, CDR1 is SGHTA and CDR2 is FQGNSA. With 6 bases clipped from V and 5 bases from J, the junction kept 12 bases outside the gene matches. Here the CDR3 DNA reads TGTGCCAGCAGTTCTAGGGTTTTGGGGGGGGAGACCCAGTACTTC. It yields the protein CASSSRVLGGETQYF.

This chain connects TRBV6-5 to TRBJ2-2; no clear D gene. Trimming stripped 4 bases from V and 3 bases from J, with 15 bases between. From germline, CDR1 is MNHEY and CDR2 SVGAGI. This CDR3 contains 16 residues. In DNA, the CDR3 is TGTGCCAGCAGTTCACACACCCCGGCGGACACCGGGGAGCTGTTTTTT. Translating gives CASSSHTPADTGELFF.

The chain has TRBV30 and TRBJ2-5; a possible D gene is TRBD1 (5 bases). The CDR3 sequence is 12 residues long. Germline assignment: CDR1 GTSNPN and CDR2 SVGIG (reference sequence). V shed 3 bases and J shed 5 bases, with 10 bases lying between them. In nucleotides, the CDR3 is TGTGCCTGGAGGAACCCAGGGGAGACCCAGTACTTC. This encodes CAWRNPGETQYF.

The chain couples TRBV27 to TRBJ1-2; the match to TRBD1 covers 7 bases. The J segment lost 3 bases and the V segment lost 6 bases, leaving 4 bases of the junction unmatched. The CDR3 spans 13 residues. The V gene's germline CDR1 is MNHEY and CDR2 SMNVEV (reference sequence). CDR3 amino acids: CASSRGEYYGYTF. The CDR3 DNA reads TGTGCCAGCAGCAGGGGGGAGTACTATGGCTACACCTTC.

This clonotype appeared once. The rearrangement uses TRBV24-1 and TRBJ2-1, with 8 bases identical to TRBD2. This CDR3 contains 17 residues. Trimming removed 5 bases from V and 4 bases from J; junction bases left unmatched: 12. From germline, CDR1 is KGHDR and CDR2 SFDVKD. CDR3 loop: CATSAGAGASGYNEQFF. For the CDR3, the DNA is TGTGCCACCAGTGCAGGGGCCGGGGCTAGCGGGTACAATGAGCAGTTCTTC.

CDR3 sequence: CSARLWDQETQYF. The CDR3 coding sequence is TGCAGTGCTAGGCTTTGGGACCAAGAGACCCAGTACTTC. J is TRBJ2-5 and V is TRBV20-1; D is uncertain. V gave up 3 bases and J gave up 0 bases, with 8 bases separating them. CDR1 DFQATT and CDR2 SNEGSKA come from the germline V gene (reference sequence). This CDR3 has 13 residues.

For the CDR3, the DNA is TGTGCCAGCAGTGTGAGGACTAGCGGGATGAATGAGCAGTTCTTC. It codes for CASSVRTSGMNEQFF. The V gene is TRBV2, the J gene TRBJ2-1; 12 bases align to TRBD2. After removal of 4 bases from V and 7 bases from J, the junction contained 5 bases not matched to a gene. The CDR3 covers 15 residues. Germline assignment: CDR1 SNHLY and CDR2 FYNNEI.

This chain joins TRBV6-4 and TRBJ2-2; D gene ambiguous. This CDR3 has 13 amino acids. Trimming shortened V by 2 bases and J by 4 bases, and 5 bases separated the two germline ends. From germline, CDR1 is MRHNA and CDR2 SNTAGT. The CDR3 DNA is TGTGCCAGCAGTGACGTTTCCACCGGGGAGCTGTTTTTT. Translating it yields CASSDVSTGELFF.

The genes are TRBV7-3 and TRBJ2-5; TRBD2 aligns across 7 bases. Germline lookup yields CDR1 SGHTA and CDR2 FQGTGA. This CDR3 comprises 13 residues. V was clipped by 6 bases and J by 5 bases; unmatched bases: 6. The CDR3 loop is CASSQGGSETQYF. The CDR3 DNA follows: TGTGCCAGCAGTCAGGGCGGGAGTGAGACCCAGTACTTC.

With regard to this clonotype: A junction boundary mismatches the germline segment, possibly from a read error. The CDR3: CASSLAAVAGAAETQYF. The CDR3 DNA reads as TGTGCTAGCAGCTTAGCGGCGGTAGCGGGGGCCGCAGAGACCCAGTACTTC. The gene calls are TRBV7-7 and TRBJ2-5; 9 nucleotides match TRBD2. CDR1 is SSHAT, CDR2 FNYEAQ, per germline (reference sequence). The CDR3 totals 17 residues.

The V gene is TRBV9, the J gene TRBJ2-2; 7 bases agree with TRBD1. Trimming removed 3 bases from V and 5 bases from J; junction bases left unmatched: 7. This CDR3 spans 15 amino acids. CDR1 and CDR2 (germline): SGDLS, YYNGEE. This chain's CDR3 is CASSGRQGGTGELFF. CDR3 DNA: TGTGCCAGCAGCGGACGACAGGGCGGTACCGGGGAGCTGTTTTTT.

The V and J genes are TRBV2 and TRBJ2-1, with 8 bases that match TRBD2. The CDR3 is 14 amino acids. With V trimmed by 3 bases and J by 6 bases, 4 bases remained unmatched. Germline loops: CDR1 SNHLY, CDR2 FYNNEI. CDR3 region: CASSDAGGVNEQFF. In DNA, the CDR3 is TGTGCCAGCAGTGACGCGGGAGGTGTCAATGAGCAGTTCTTC.

The chain employs TRBV4-1 and TRBJ2-5; tentatively, D is TRBD1 (5 bases). The ends were cut back, 1 base at V and 6 bases at J, with 15 bases in the middle. Germline CDR1 reads MGHRA; CDR2 reads YSYEKL. The length of the CDR3 is 15 residues. The CDR3 protein is CASSQGGRRVKTQYF. In nucleotides, the CDR3 is TGCGCCAGCAGCCAAGGGGGCCGACGGGTGAAGACCCAGTACTTC.

The chain employs TRBV30 and TRBJ1-2; 8 bases match TRBD1. This CDR3 is built from 13 residues. The V gene end was trimmed by 2 bases and the J gene end by 4 bases; junction bases not matched to a gene: 3. CDR1 and CDR2 from the germline V gene are GTSNPN and SVGIG (reference sequence). The CDR3 DNA follows: TGTGCCTGGAGTAGGGACAGGCCCTATGGCTACACCTTC. Translated: CAWSRDRPYGYTF.

The V gene is TRBV7-9, the J gene TRBJ2-7; D perhaps matches TRBD2 (6 bases). CDR3 length equals 15 residues. V was pared by 0 bases and J by 0 bases, with 9 bases between. CDR1 is SEHNR and CDR2 is FQNEAQ in the germline V gene (reference sequence). CDR3 protein: CASSLAGTPSYEQYF. The CDR3 DNA follows: TGTGCCAGCAGCTTAGCCGGGACTCCCTCCTACGAGCAGTACTTC.

The chain couples TRBV20-1 to TRBJ2-6, with 9 bases that match TRBD1. The V gene end was trimmed by 0 bases and the J gene end by 2 bases; junction bases not matched to a gene: 11. This CDR3 has 19 residues. Germline assignment: CDR1 DFQATT and CDR2 SNEGSKA (reference sequence). The CDR3 sequence: CSARDIVDRGGTGANVLTF. The CDR3 nucleotides are TGCAGTGCTAGAGACATTGTGGACAGGGGAGGTACTGGGGCCAACGTCCTGACTTTC.

CDR3 coding DNA: TGCAGTGCGCGGAGGAATGAGCAGTTCTTC. Protein sequence: CSARRNEQFF. The chain uses TRBV20-1 and TRBJ2-1; possibly TRBD2 for D (5 bases). Germline V lookup: CDR1 DFQATT, CDR2 SNEGSKA (reference sequence). Trimming removed 6 bases at V and 7 bases at J, with 7 bases between. The length of the CDR3 is 10 residues.

This clonotype was found a few times. The chain carries TRBV20-1 and TRBJ1-6, with no clear D. V lost 0 bases and J 10 bases, leaving 10 bases between the germline ends. Germline V CDR1 and CDR2: DFQATT, SNEGSKA (reference sequence). The CDR3 length is 13 residues. The CDR3 DNA reads TGCAGTGCTAGAGATAAGGGCGCATCACCCCTCCACTTT. This codes for CSARDKGASPLHF.

This clonotype appeared a few times. The rearrangement links TRBV21-1 to TRBJ2-3; TRBD2 is the table's D call, not checked against the DNA. TRBV21-1 constitutes a pseudogene. The CDR3 extends over 17 amino acids. CDR3 residues: CASRGLAGGPRADTQYF. The CDR3 region has the DNA TGTGCCAGCAGAGGACTAGCGGGAGGGCCCAGGGCAGATACGCAGTATTTT.

This clonotype has only one observation. V gene TRBV7-2 combines with J gene TRBJ1-5, with unresolved D. Per germline, CDR1 SGHTA and CDR2 FQGNSA. This CDR3 is built from 13 residues. V was cut by 2 bases and J by 5 bases, with 7 bases left in between. In DNA, the CDR3 is TGTGCCAGCAGCTTAACACCAGATCAGCCCCAGCATTTT. Amino acid sequence: CASSLTPDQPQHF.

The chain joins TRBV6-5 to TRBJ1-2; 7 positions agree with TRBD1. Germline values: CDR1 MNHEY, CDR2 SVGAGI. The junction had 2 bases not matched to a gene; V was cut back by 4 bases and J by 6 bases. This CDR3 comprises 12 residues. CDR3 in DNA: TGTGCCAGCAGTTCCGGACAGGATGGCTACACCTTC. It yields the protein CASSSGQDGYTF.

This chain joins TRBV6-2 or TRBV6-3 and TRBJ2-7, with TRBD1 matching 9 bases. The CDR3 is made up of 13 amino acids. Germline-derived CDR1 and CDR2 are MNHEY and SVGEGT. V dropped 6 bases and J dropped 3; count of bases not matched to a gene: 3. This chain's CDR3 is CASRQTGGYEQYF. The CDR3 DNA is TGTGCCAGCAGGCAGACAGGGGGCTACGAGCAGTACTTC.

This chain joins TRBV7-9 and TRBJ2-3, with TRBD1 matching 7 bases. The V and J ends lost 5 bases and 3 bases, in that order; junction bases with no gene match: 11. Germline V gene data show CDR1 as SEHNR and CDR2 as FQNEAQ (reference sequence). This CDR3 spans 16 amino acids. CDR3 residues: CASSASGTARTDTQYF. CDR3 sequence (DNA): TGTGCCAGCAGCGCCTCAGGGACAGCCCGTACAGATACGCAGTATTTT.

The chain employs TRBV28 and TRBJ1-5; D gene unclear. The CDR3 sequence is 12 residues long. V lost 2 bases to trimming and J lost 5 bases, with 4 bases between them. Germline CDR1 and CDR2: MDHEN and SYDVKM. CDR3 nucleotide sequence: TGTGCCAGCAGTTTAAATCATCAGCCCCAGCATTTT. It translates to CASSLNHQPQHF.

The V call is TRBV11-2, the J call TRBJ2-7, with D possibly matching TRBD1 (5 bases). CDR1 is SGHAT, CDR2 FQNNGV, per germline. This CDR3 has 14 amino acids. Trimming removed 2 bases at V and 2 bases at J, with 10 bases between. The CDR3 loop reads CASSLMQGPYEQYF. CDR3 DNA sequence: TGTGCCAGCAGCTTAATGCAGGGCCCCTACGAGCAGTACTTC. The whole variable domain, filled in from reference TRBV11-2 and TRBJ2-7, reads EAGVAQSPRYKIIEKRQSVAFWCNPISGHATLYWYQQILGQGPKLLIQFQNNGVVDDSQLPKDRFSAERLKGVDSTLKIQPAKLEDSAVYLCASSLMQGPYEQYFGPGTRLTVT.

The CDR3 here is CASSEGRSGRGLTGYEQYF. In DNA, the CDR3 is TGTGCCAGCAGTGAAGGCCGGTCAGGGCGGGGTCTAACAGGATACGAGCAGTACTTC. The chain uses TRBV25-1 and TRBJ2-7; possibly TRBD2 for D (6 bases). The CDR3 is 19 residues long. Trimming left V 2 bases short and J 4 bases short, with 27 bases between. Germline lookup yields CDR1 MGHDK and CDR2 SYGVNS.

The chain recombines TRBV6-5 with TRBJ1-1, with D perhaps matching TRBD1 (5 bases). Trimming left V 4 bases short and J 1 base short, with 10 bases between. There are 14 residues in the CDR3. The germline gives CDR1 MNHEY, CDR2 SVGAGI. CDR3 bases: TGTGCCAGCAGTTCGACAGATGGGAACACTGAAGCTTTCTTT. Translation gives CASSSTDGNTEAFF.